The clone carrying this T cell receptor (beta chain) was detected only once. The antigen is not known. Each sample had 9 x 10^4 or so TCR templates assayed. TCRdb's copy holds only in-frame clones and misses some; the assay was immunoSEQ multiplex PCR. Of roughly 56,000 clones detected, 80% to 95% appear once; the ten largest clones hold about 40%. Per germline, CDR1 SGHAT and CDR2 FQDESV (reference sequence). This CDR3 is 15 amino acids long. Deletions cut 5 bases from V and 2 bases from J, with 13 bases between. The record originates from a study of siplizumab effects on memory and regulatory T cells. Study-wide points: The diversity of naive T cells seemed greater than that of memory cells, and their alloresponse contribution seemed major. Tregs that proliferated in siplizumab cultures did not have their suppressive function confirmed. Under siplizumab, an average around 68% of mappable alloreactive CD4+ clones were Treg-derived, compared with 25% to 30% in controls.

The source material was CD8+ T cells sorted from blood. The chain recombines TRBV11-1 with TRBJ2-1; D may be TRBD2 (6 bases). The TCR was taken from a human donor in good health. CDR3 coding DNA: TGTGCCAGCAGCATAGTTGCGGGACCCTACAATGAGCAGTTCTTC. Protein: CASSIVAGPYNEQFF.